The clone carrying this T cell receptor (beta chain) was recorded many times. What it binds is not known. Time point indicated: patch test 1, 2 weeks after DPC sensitization. Treatment here: therapeutic diphenylcyclopropenone sensitization with weekly scalp DPC. The record originates from a study of human T cells and chemical hapten exposure. Study at large: Slight differences in pooled library volume were the main source of varying TCR yields across samples. Whole-study results and caveats: PT1 expanded TCR numbers tracked positively with patch test score.

TCRdb re-called the RACE reads through MiXCR, storing one row per CDR3 protein. The sample comprises some 340,000 distinct CDR3 sequences, under 9% of which are singletons, and more than 7% rests with the top ten. This specimen consisted of whole blood, obtained in connection with sensitization to the hapten diphenylcyclopropenone (DPC). The source is a woman aged 18-35 years with alopecia areata. Some clones in this sample may be carry-over from other donors' samples.

The CDR3 DNA sequence: TGTGCCAGCAGTTCCCCAGGAATATACGAGCAGTACTTC. Amino acid sequence: CASSSPGIYEQYF. The genes are TRBV28 and TRBJ2-7; D is uncertain. The V end was cut by 4 bases, the J end by 4 bases, with 11 bases between. This CDR3 comprises 13 residues. The germline gives CDR1 MDHEN, CDR2 SYDVKM.